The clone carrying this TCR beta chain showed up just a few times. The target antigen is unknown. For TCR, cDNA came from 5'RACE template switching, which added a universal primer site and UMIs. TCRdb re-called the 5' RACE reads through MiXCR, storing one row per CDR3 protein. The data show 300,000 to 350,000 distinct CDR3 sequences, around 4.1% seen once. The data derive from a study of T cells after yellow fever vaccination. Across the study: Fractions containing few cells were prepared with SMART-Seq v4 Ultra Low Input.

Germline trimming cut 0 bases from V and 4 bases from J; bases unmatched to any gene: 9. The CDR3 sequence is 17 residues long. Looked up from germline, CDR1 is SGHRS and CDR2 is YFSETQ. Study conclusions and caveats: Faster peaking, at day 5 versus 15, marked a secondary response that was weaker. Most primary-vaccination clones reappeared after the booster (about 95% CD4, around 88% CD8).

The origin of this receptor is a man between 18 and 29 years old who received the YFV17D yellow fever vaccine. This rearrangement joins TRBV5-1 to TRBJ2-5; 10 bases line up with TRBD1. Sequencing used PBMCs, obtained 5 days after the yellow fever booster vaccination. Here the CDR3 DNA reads TGCGCCAGCAGCTTGGCCCCGGGACAGGGGAGAACAGAGACCCAGTACTTC. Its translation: CASSLAPGQGRTETQYF.